This T cell receptor (beta chain) was documented in a study of shared clonotypes between healthy human individuals (dated by TCRdb to between 2020 and 2021). Regarding the research as a whole: The cohort comprised a couple of women and a few men aged 18 to 49 years. For each donor, CD4 naive and CD4 memory were each run on three plates, CD8 naive on two plates, and CD8 memory on one plate. The study deeply sequenced blood TCR repertoires of five healthy adults to estimate repertoire size and the extent of clonotype sharing between individuals. Leukapheresis yielded between about 0.85 and 10 billion PBMCs per donor. Different laboratories and diverse techniques were used to prepare libraries and sequence TCR repertoires, to increase sequencing depth and limit assay-specific biases. Overall results and qualifications from the work: Sampling was restricted to blood, and TCR repertoires in tissue are likely to differ from TCR repertoires in blood. About 5% of naive CD4, 3.5% of naive CD8, approximately 2.2% of memory CD4, and around 0.42% of memory CD8 clonotypes were shared across a handful of donors. Clonotypes shared by all four sorted-subset donors showed higher generation probabilities than non-shared clonotypes. Because the study included only a small number of donors, the genetic and exposure-history diversity represented was limited. Pairwise subsampling indicated that sequencing depth was expected to affect the degree of clonotype sharing among donors. Incomplete sequencing was indicated by rarefaction of sorted-subset datasets, despite the large sequencing depth. Larger estimated clonotype richness was generally found for naive subsets than for memory subsets.

TCR CDR3 regions were amplified from genomic DNA by multiplex PCR using the deep immunoSEQ assay. Extracted genomic DNA from each cell subset was spread evenly across all wells of several immunoSEQ 96-well plates, with each plate serving as a replicate. For sorted subsets, approximately 200 ng of genomic DNA, equivalent to 30,000 or so T cell genomes, went into each replicate PCR. Purified libraries were quantified with a Qubit 3.0 fluorometer, sized on a Bioanalyzer 2100, and re-quantified with the KAPA Library Quantification kit. Each immunoSEQ 96-well plate was sequenced on its own single-read 150-cycle Illumina NextSeq 550 flow cell. The study's own analysis went as follows. Because only junctional sequences without quality scores were contained in the immunoSEQ output, filtering matching that applied to full-length reads could not be performed. Sequences were annotated with PyIR, a Python wrapper for IgBLAST v1.9, and V/J genes and CDR3 were assigned using IMGT germline references. Reads were filtered out if the reads had weak V/J assignments (E-value above 1e-6), no CDR3, stop codons, out-of-frame junctions, or ambiguous translated residues. V3J clonotypes were defined as sequences sharing the same inferred V gene, J gene, and CDR3 amino acid sequence. To compute the percentage overlap between repertoires, the number of shared unique clonotypes was divided by the size of the smaller repertoire. RTK rarefaction, the Chao1 estimator, and Recon v2.1 estimates of unobserved clonotypes were used to assess repertoire richness. OLGA was used to compute generation probabilities for all TCRbeta clonotypes that the gDNA method yielded from four donors. TCRdb took this table from immuneACCESS and kept in-frame rearrangements with V and J called. Such tables lack part of the clones; where checked against another copy, unresolved V genes explain under half of the gap, and the rest is unexplained. V and J calls and clone size are copied from that table; D and trimming were computed from the DNA. Across this sample there are around 1.1 million clones, with 78% seen only once. The ten most abundant clones make up roughly 0.62% of the sample.

To note about this clone: Its antigen has not been determined. Per-base quality was not reported, and no clone a single base away is much larger than it.

The CDR3, from cysteine to phenylalanine, totals 15 residues. Just CDR3 DNA is preserved here, 45 bases in frame from base 1. CDR1 and CDR2, looked up from the germline V gene, are SGHTA and FQGTGA. Cut back by 1 base and 4 bases, the V and J ends lie 11 bases apart. The donors were healthy, HIV-negative adults who had no recently reported acute infections or vaccinations. All donors were Caucasian adults living in Nashville, Tennessee, USA. CD4+ T cells were enriched by magnetic negative selection, after which naive cells were positively selected on CD45RA and the negative fraction was taken as the memory subset. Blood was obtained by leukapheresis, after which PBMCs were separated by Ficoll-Histopaque density gradient centrifugation and cryopreserved in liquid nitrogen vapor phase. Purity and quantity of every magnetically sorted T cell population were checked by analytical flow cytometry. From each sorted fraction, genomic DNA was isolated and quantified by UV absorbance on a Nanodrop 2000c.

The chain links TRBV7-3 with TRBJ2-1, with TRBD1 as a weak D call on 5 bases. Source material: memory CD4+ T cells from PBMCs. The sample's cell subset or site, from its label and the paper: CD45RA-negative fraction. The sequence was collected from a man between 18 and 35 years old in good health. Some clones in this sample may be carry-over from other donors' samples. Read as DNA, the sequence is TGTGCCAGCAGCTTAATGTCCCAGGGATACAATGAGCAGTTCTTC. It translates to CASSLMSQGYNEQFF.